This T cell receptor beta chain is from a study of blood T cell repertoires in COVID-19. Across the study: Samples representing acute and convalescent COVID-19 were sourced from the United States, Italy and Spain. Sample material is recorded as cDNA or gDNA derived from T cells, B-cell-depleted T cells, or PBMCs.

In the original processing: Reference gene primers were amplified, and this amplification served to estimate nucleated cell counts. Assay: immunoSEQ multiplex PCR; the TCRdb copy retains only in-frame clones and omits some. The D gene and trimming were derived from the DNA, and the V and J assignments and clone size from that table. The table has approximately 79,000 clones, 80% to 90% seen once. The TCR comes from a man in his fifties or sixties with acute or convalescent COVID-19. Material for sequencing was peripheral blood.

In DNA, the CDR3 is TGTGCCAGCTCACCAGAACTCCAAGAGACCCAGTACTTC. Translated, it gives CASSPELQETQYF. The rearrangement joins TRBV18 to TRBJ2-5; D gene uncertain. Germline CDR1 and CDR2: KGHSH and LQKENI. Trimming took off 2 bases at V and 1 base at J, with 5 bases between the two ends. The CDR3 length is 13 residues.